A selection of T cell receptor beta chains follows, all from one sample in a study of blood T cells in healthy people across ages. TCRdb used MiXCR to reprocess the 5' RACE reads, holding one entry per CDR3 protein. The sample has 850,000 to 1,000,000 distinct CDR3 sequences, 48% seen once; the top ten hold roughly an eighth. Source material: blood. The receptors were sampled from a man younger than 40 in good health. CDR3s include the opening cysteine and the closing phenylalanine or tryptophan. D genes are given only for firm matches. A row's size may be missing; if present it is once, few, many or a size class.

j_gene	abundance	d_gene	v_gene	CDR3nt	CDR3aa
TRBJ2-3	few	TRBD2	TRBV7-3	TGTGCCAGCAGCTTAAACCCTAGCGGGGGGCCTACTAGCACAGATACGCAGTATTTT	CASSLNPSGGPTSTDTQYF
TRBJ1-6	NA	TRBD1	TRBV25-1	TGTGCCAGCAGTGCTACAGGGGGCGCGAAACTCTCAAATTCACCCCTCCACTTT	CASSATGGAKLSNSPLHF
TRBJ2-5	NA	NA	TRBV24-1	TGTGCCACCAGTGGACAGTATGGAGAGACCCAGTACTTC	CATSGQYGETQYF
TRBJ2-3	once	TRBD2	TRBV7-2	TGTGCCAGCAGCTTAGTGGCTTCTAGCGGGGGGCCTAGCACAGATACGCAGTATTTT	CASSLVASSGGPSTDTQYF
TRBJ2-7	NA	TRBD2	TRBV7-2	TGTGCCAGCAGTTCAAGCGGGGGGTCATTCTACGAGCAGTACTTC	CASSSSGGSFYEQYF
TRBJ2-2	NA	NA	TRBV5-5	TGTGCCAGCAGCTTGGTTCACCGAGAGACCGGGGAGCTGTTTTTT	CASSLVHRETGELFF
TRBJ2-3	many	NA	TRBV20-1	TGCAGTGCTCTTGGGGGAACTAGCACAGATACGCAGTATTTT	CSALGGTSTDTQYF
TRBJ2-7	once	NA	TRBV7-9	TGTGCCAGCACCTTACTGGCTCGAGAGCAGTACTTC	CASTLLAREQYF
TRBJ1-5	NA	NA	TRBV15	TGTGCCACCAGCAGAGATCGGTTAACGCCCCAGCATTTT	CATSRDRLTPQHF
TRBJ1-4	NA	NA	TRBV4-1	TGCGCCAGCAGCCAACCCGGGACAAACGGGGAAAAACTGTTTTTT	CASSQPGTNGEKLFF
TRBJ2-1	few	NA	TRBV7-9	TGTGCCAGCAGCTTAGCGTCCGGGGGTGGATACAATGAGCAGTTCTTC	CASSLASGGGYNEQFF
TRBJ1-4	few	TRBD1	TRBV29-1	TGCAGCGTTGTGGAAGACAGGGTGGATAATGAAAAACTGTTTTTT	CSVVEDRVDNEKLFF
TRBJ2-7	many	NA	TRBV12-3/TRBV12-4	TGTGCCAGCACCCAAACTGGTAGCGAGCAGTACTTC	CASTQTGSEQYF
TRBJ2-1	few	TRBD2	TRBV27	TGTGCCAGCTCCTGGGGAGCGGGAAGCTCCTACAATGAGCAGTTCTTC	CASSWGAGSSYNEQFF
TRBJ2-1	few	NA	TRBV10-3	TGTGCCATCAGTGAGTCGATCCTCGCCGCCGCCTCCTACAATGAGCAGTTCTTC	CAISESILAAASYNEQFF
TRBJ2-6	NA	NA	TRBV11-1	TGTGCCAGCAGCTTAGAAGGCGGAAGCTCTGGGGCCAACATCCTGACTTTC	CASSLEGGSSGANILTF
TRBJ2-4	NA	NA	TRBV3-1	TGTGCCAGCAGCCCCTCGGACCTAATTCAGTACTTC	CASSPSDLIQYF
TRBJ2-3	NA	TRBD1	TRBV5-1	TGCGCCAGCAGCTCGAGATTGACAGGGGGCATAGGTACGCAGTATTTT	CASSSRLTGGIGTQYF
TRBJ1-1	few	NA	TRBV5-1	TGCGCCAGCACCCCAGGAAGTTACACTGAAGCTTTCTTT	CASTPGSYTEAFF
TRBJ2-1	few	NA	TRBV5-5	TGTGCCAGCAGCTTGGCCTGGGGGAGTTACAATGAGCAGTTCTTC	CASSLAWGSYNEQFF
TRBJ2-7	few	NA	TRBV12-3/TRBV12-4	TGTGCCAGCAGTTTTAGGGCGGAGGGACCCTACGAGCAGTACTTC	CASSFRAEGPYEQYF
TRBJ2-7	NA	TRBD2	TRBV7-9	TGTGCCAGCAGCTTAGGGGAGGGGACGAGCTCCTACGAGCAGTACTTC	CASSLGEGTSSYEQYF
TRBJ2-3	NA	NA	TRBV25-1	TGTGCCAGCAGTGCTCCCAGGATGGATACGCAGTATTTT	CASSAPRMDTQYF
TRBJ2-3	few	NA	TRBV9	TGTGCCAGCAGCGCGCATGGGGGGTCCACAGATACGCAGTATTTT	CASSAHGGSTDTQYF
TRBJ2-2	NA	TRBD1	TRBV9	TGTGCCAGCAGCCCGAATCCAGGACAGGGTAGAACCGCCGGGGAGCTGTTTTTT	CASSPNPGQGRTAGELFF
TRBJ2-1	few	NA	TRBV6-1	TGTGCCAGCAGTGAAGCCCGACAGGTGAAATACAATGAGCAGTTCTTC	CASSEARQVKYNEQFF
TRBJ2-7	NA	TRBD2	TRBV3-1	TGTGCCAGCAGCCAAAAAAGCGGGGGGGCCTCCGAGCAGTACTTC	CASSQKSGGASEQYF
TRBJ2-3	NA	TRBD2	TRBV5-6	TGTGCCAGCAGCGGCGTACTAGCGGGAACAGATACGCAGTATTTT	CASSGVLAGTDTQYF
TRBJ2-7	many	NA	TRBV4-3	TGCGCCAGCAGCCAAGATCAAGGCCACGAGCAGTACTTC	CASSQDQGHEQYF
TRBJ2-7	NA	TRBD2	TRBV5-6	TGTGCCAGCAGCCCGGGGGGTACCGGAGAGCAGTACTTC	CASSPGGTGEQYF
TRBJ2-7	NA	TRBD2	TRBV10-3	TGTGCCACCCTCGGGACTAGCGGGGGATACGAGCAGTACTTC	CATLGTSGGYEQYF
TRBJ2-2	NA	NA	TRBV28	TGTGCCAGCAGTGTAATCGGGGAGCTGTTTTTT	CASSVIGELFF
TRBJ1-2	NA	TRBD1	TRBV29-1	TGCAGCGCCAAACTCGGACAGGGGGCCTATGGCTACACCTTC	CSAKLGQGAYGYTF
TRBJ2-2	NA	TRBD1	TRBV20-1	TGCAGTGCTCCGACAGGGGGCGTTACCGGGGAGCTGTTTTTT	CSAPTGGVTGELFF
TRBJ2-3	NA	NA	TRBV3-1	TGTGCCAGCAGCCAAGATAACAGGGAACTAGTTCCCACAGATGTGCAGTATTTT	CASSQDNRELVPTDVQYF
TRBJ1-5	NA	NA	TRBV6-2/TRBV6-3	TGTGCCAGCAGTTACTCCGTCGCCGAGCAGATCTATCAGCCCCAGCATTTT	CASSYSVAEQIYQPQHF
TRBJ2-7	NA	NA	TRBV5-1	TGCGCCAGCAGCTTTAATAAGGGTTTGGGCGAGCAGTACTTC	CASSFNKGLGEQYF
TRBJ2-1	NA	NA	TRBV6-1	TGTGCCAGCAGTGAAGTTCTAGGGTTCCCCTACAATGAGCAGTTTTTC	CASSEVLGFPYNEQFF
TRBJ2-1	NA	NA	TRBV6-5	TGTGCCAGCAGTAAAGCAGGGCCGGCCTACAATGAGCAGTTCTTC	CASSKAGPAYNEQFF